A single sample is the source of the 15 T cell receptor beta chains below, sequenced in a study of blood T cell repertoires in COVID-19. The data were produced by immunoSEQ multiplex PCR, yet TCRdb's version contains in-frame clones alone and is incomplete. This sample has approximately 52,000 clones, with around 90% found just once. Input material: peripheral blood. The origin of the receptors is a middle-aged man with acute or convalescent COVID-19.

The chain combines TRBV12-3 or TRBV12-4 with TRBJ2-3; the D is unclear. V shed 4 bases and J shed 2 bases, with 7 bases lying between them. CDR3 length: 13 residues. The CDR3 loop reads CASSSLSTDTQYF. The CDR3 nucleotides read TGTGCCAGCAGTTCCCTTTCCACAGATACGCAGTATTTT.

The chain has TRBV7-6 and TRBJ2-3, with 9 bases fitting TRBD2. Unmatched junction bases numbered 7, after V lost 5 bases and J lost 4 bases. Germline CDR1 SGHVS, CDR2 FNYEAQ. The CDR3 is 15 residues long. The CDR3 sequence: CASSGRRGGADTQYF. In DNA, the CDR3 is TGTGCCAGCAGCGGTCGGCGGGGGGGGGCAGATACGCAGTATTTT.

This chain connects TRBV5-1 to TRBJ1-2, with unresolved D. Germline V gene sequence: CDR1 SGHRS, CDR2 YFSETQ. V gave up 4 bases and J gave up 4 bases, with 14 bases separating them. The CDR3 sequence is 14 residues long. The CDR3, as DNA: TGCGCCAGCAGCCCCCTCGACGGGGTCTATGGCTACACCTTC. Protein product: CASSPLDGVYGYTF.

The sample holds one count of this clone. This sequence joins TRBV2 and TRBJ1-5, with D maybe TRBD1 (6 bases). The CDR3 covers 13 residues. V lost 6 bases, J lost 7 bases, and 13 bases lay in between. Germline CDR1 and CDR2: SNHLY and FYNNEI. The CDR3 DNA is TGTGCCAGCAGCCAAGGGGGGGGCCAGCCCCAGCATTTT. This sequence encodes CASSQGGGQPQHF.

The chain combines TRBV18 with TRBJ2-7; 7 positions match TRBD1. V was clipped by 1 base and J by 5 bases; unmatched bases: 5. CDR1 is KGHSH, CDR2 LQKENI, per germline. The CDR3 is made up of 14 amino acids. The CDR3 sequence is CASSPQGAPHEQYF. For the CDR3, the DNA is TGTGCCAGCTCACCACAGGGGGCGCCCCACGAGCAGTACTTC.

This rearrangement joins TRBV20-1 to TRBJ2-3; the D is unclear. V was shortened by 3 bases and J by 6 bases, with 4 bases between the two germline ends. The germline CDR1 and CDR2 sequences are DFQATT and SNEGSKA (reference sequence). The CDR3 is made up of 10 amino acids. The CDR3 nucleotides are TGCAGTGCTAGGCGGGATACGCAGTATTTT. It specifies CSARRDTQYF.

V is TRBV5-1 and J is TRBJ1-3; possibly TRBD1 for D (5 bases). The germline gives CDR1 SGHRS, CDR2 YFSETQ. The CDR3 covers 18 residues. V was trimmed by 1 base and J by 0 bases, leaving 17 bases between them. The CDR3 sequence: CASSLTLYTGTSGNTIYF. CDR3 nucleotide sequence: TGCGCCAGCAGCTTGACACTGTACACAGGAACCTCTGGAAACACCATATATTTT.

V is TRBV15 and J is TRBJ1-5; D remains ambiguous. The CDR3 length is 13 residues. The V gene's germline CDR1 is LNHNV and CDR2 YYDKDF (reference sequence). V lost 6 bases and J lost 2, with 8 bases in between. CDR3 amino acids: CATSPAGNQPQHF. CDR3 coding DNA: TGTGCCACCAGTCCGGCGGGCAATCAGCCCCAGCATTTT.

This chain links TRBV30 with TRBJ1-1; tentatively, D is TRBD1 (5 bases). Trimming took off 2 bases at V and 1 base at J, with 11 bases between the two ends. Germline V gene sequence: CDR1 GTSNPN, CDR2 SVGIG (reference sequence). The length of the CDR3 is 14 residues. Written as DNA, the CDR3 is TGTGCCTGGAGTCTTTCAGGGTCGAACACTGAAGCTTTCTTT. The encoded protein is CAWSLSGSNTEAFF.

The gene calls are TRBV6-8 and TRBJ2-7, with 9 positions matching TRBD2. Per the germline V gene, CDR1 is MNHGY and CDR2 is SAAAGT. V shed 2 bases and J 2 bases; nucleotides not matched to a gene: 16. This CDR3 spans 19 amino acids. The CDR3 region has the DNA TGTGCCAGCAGTTACACGGCTAGCGGGGAAGCTAACCAAACCTACGAGCAGTACTTC. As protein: CASSYTASGEANQTYEQYF.

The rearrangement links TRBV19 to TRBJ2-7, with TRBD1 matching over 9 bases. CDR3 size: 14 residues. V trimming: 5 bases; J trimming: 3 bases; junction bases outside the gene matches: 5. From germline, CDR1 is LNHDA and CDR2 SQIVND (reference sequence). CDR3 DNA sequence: TGTGCCAGTAGTCCCCGACAGGGGGTCTACGAGCAGTACTTC. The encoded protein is CASSPRQGVYEQYF.

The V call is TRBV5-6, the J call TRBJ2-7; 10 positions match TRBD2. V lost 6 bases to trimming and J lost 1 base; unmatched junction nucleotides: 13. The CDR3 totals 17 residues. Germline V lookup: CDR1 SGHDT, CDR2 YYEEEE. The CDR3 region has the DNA TGTGCCAGCACCCAAAACCTAGCGGGGGTGGGATCCTACGAGCAGTACTTC. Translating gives CASTQNLAGVGSYEQYF.

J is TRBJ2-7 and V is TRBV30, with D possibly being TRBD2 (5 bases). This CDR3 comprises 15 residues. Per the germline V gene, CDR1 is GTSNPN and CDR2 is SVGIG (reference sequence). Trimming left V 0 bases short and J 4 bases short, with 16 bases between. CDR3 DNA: TGTGCCTGGAGTGTAGGGTCTGCCCGGGGTTACGAGCAGTACTTC. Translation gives CAWSVGSARGYEQYF.

DNA of the CDR3: TGCGCCAGCAGCTTATGGCAGGTCTCTGGGGCCAACGTCCTGACTTTC. Translation: CASSLWQVSGANVLTF. This chain joins TRBV5-1 and TRBJ2-6; D gene unclear. CDR3 length: 16 residues. The V gene lost 2 bases and the J gene lost 0 bases, with 9 bases spanning the gap. Germline V gene data show CDR1 as SGHRS and CDR2 as YFSETQ.

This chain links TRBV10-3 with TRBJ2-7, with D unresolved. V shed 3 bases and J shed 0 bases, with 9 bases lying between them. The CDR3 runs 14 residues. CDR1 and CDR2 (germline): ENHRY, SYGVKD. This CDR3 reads CAISEPPSSYEQYF. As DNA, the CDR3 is TGTGCCATCAGTGAACCCCCGAGCTCCTACGAGCAGTACTTC.